Shown below are 6 T cell receptor beta chains from a single sample sequenced in a study of T-cell reconstitution after alpha-beta-depleted transplantation in children. A library of TCRbeta sequences, prepared with unique molecular identifiers, was generated. Via MiXCR, TCRdb re-called the PCR reads, giving one row per CDR3 protein. The sample yields 700,000 to 850,000 distinct CDR3 sequences, around 17% seen once. Source: PBMCs, mostly from graft donor cells, taken 360 days after TCRalphabeta/CD19-depleted stem cell transplant. These receptor sequences come from a male patient aged 10-17 years who had a stem cell transplant for acute lymphoblastic leukemia, so the T cells may come from the graft donor.

This clonotype turned up a few times. The chain recombines TRBV20-1 with TRBJ1-6, with D maybe TRBD1 (5 bases). The V end lost 1 base, the J end lost 7 bases, and 17 bases lay between the germline ends. Germline CDR1 and CDR2: DFQATT and SNEGSKA (reference sequence). The CDR3 consists of 16 residues. CDR3 protein: CSARGRAGPDNSPLHF. The CDR3 bases are TGCAGTGCTAGAGGTCGTGCAGGGCCGGACAATTCACCCCTCCACTTT.

This clonotype was counted between two and nine times. This chain links TRBV7-8 with TRBJ1-1; 8 bases line up with TRBD1. Germline loops: CDR1 SGHVS, CDR2 FQNEAQ. The CDR3 consists of 15 residues. Unmatched junction bases numbered 7, after V lost 3 bases and J lost 4 bases. DNA for the CDR3: TGTGCCAGCAGCTTGTTTGGACAGGGAACCACTGAAGCTTTCTTT. It is translated as CASSLFGQGTTEAFF.

This clonotype was observed a handful of times. The chain is built from TRBV6-1 and TRBJ2-3, with D hard to call. With 8 bases removed from V and 1 base from J, the gap between germline ends came to 13 bases. This CDR3 spans 14 amino acids. The germline V gene has CDR1 MNHNS and CDR2 SASEGT. Written as DNA, the CDR3 is TGTGCCAGCGATAGGCTACTCGGCACAGATACGCAGTATTTT. Translated: CASDRLLGTDTQYF.

In its sample, this clonotype was seen a few times. The chain couples TRBV5-4 to TRBJ2-1; D call uncertain. Trimming removed 0 bases at V and 0 bases at J, with 10 bases between. The CDR3 totals 16 residues. The germline gives CDR1 SGHNT, CDR2 YYREEE (reference sequence). The CDR3 spells CASSLGLPGSYNEQFF. Written as DNA, the CDR3 is TGTGCCAGCAGCTTGGGTCTCCCTGGCTCCTACAATGAGCAGTTCTTC.

This chain links TRBV9 with TRBJ2-1; the match to TRBD1 covers 8 bases. CDR3 length: 15 amino acids. V lost 0 bases and J lost 8; bases outside the gene matches: 7. The germline CDR1 and CDR2 sequences are SGDLS and YYNGEE. CDR3 in DNA: TGTGCCAGCAGCGTAGCGACAGGGGTGGGTCATGAGCAGTTCTTC. This gives the protein CASSVATGVGHEQFF.

The DNA of the CDR3 is TGTGCCAGCAGCTTTCTCGGGGGAATGTTGCGGGAGGTCCAATACGAGCAGTACTTC. This codes for CASSFLGGMLREVQYEQYF. The gene calls are TRBV7-8 and TRBJ2-7; TRBD2 matches 8 bases. Germline V CDR1 and CDR2: SGHVS, FQNEAQ. The length of the CDR3 is 19 residues. V lost 3 bases and J lost 4; bases outside the gene matches: 20.